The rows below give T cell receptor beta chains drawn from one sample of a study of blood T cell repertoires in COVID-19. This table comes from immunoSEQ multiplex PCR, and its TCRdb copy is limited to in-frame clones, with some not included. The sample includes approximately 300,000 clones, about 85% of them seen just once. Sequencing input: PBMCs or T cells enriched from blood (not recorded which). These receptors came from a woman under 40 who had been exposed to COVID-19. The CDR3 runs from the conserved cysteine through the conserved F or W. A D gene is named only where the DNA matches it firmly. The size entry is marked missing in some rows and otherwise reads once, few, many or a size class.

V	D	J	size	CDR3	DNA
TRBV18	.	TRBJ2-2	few	CASSRTELYSGELFF	TGTGCCAGCTCACGGACAGAGCTCTACTCTGGGGAGCTGTTTTTT
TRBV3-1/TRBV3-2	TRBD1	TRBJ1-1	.	CASSTRTGLTEAFF	TGTGCCAGCAGCACCCGGACAGGGTTGACTGAAGCTTTCTTT
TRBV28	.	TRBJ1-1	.	CASRETAYTEAFF	TGTGCCAGCAGAGAGACAGCTTACACTGAAGCTTTCTTT
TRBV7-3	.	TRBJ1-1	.	CASSFRGVGQRGEAFF	TGTGCCAGCAGCTTCAGGGGCGTTGGGCAAAGAGGTGAAGCTTTCTTT
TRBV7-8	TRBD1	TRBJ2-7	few	CASSFGTGHSYEQYF	TGTGCCAGCAGCTTCGGGACAGGTCACTCCTACGAGCAGTACTTC
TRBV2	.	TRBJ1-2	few	CASSYAYGYTF	TGTGCCAGCAGCTACGCCTATGGCTACACCTTC
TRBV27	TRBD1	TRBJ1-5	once	CASSPGTGGQPQHF	TGTGCCAGCAGTCCGGGGACAGGGGGCCAGCCCCAGCATTTT
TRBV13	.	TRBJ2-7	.	CASSLEATGSPSYEQYF	TGTGCCAGCAGCTTAGAAGCAACCGGTTCTCCGTCCTACGAGCAGTACTTC
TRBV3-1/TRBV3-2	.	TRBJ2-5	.	CASSAVVAPETQYF	TGTGCCAGCAGCGCAGTCGTAGCCCCAGAGACCCAGTACTTC
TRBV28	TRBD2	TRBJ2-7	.	CASRGTSGITYEQYF	TGTGCCAGCAGGGGGACTAGCGGGATTACCTACGAGCAGTACTTC
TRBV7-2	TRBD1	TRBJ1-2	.	CASSPSGTENYGYTF	TGTGCCAGCAGCCCTTCCGGGACAGAGAACTATGGCTACACCTTC
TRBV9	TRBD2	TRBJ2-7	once	CASSAQRGEQYF	TGTGCCAGCAGCGCCCAGCGGGGTGAGCAGTACTTC
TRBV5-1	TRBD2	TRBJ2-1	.	CASSPSSGAGGGNEQFF	TGCGCCAGCAGCCCCTCCTCGGGGGCGGGAGGGGGTAATGAGCAGTTCTTC